This TCR beta chain was identified in a study of cytomegalovirus exposure and HLA in healthy donors. Study context: Earlier results showed 117 million unique TCR beta sequences derived from about 179 million T cells. HLA-typed donors were the source of approximately 80 million unique TCRs held in an early data release.

Study results and caveats: Accurate predictions that matched the HLA-A and HLA-B alleles of most subjects were reportedly made from TCR beta sequences. Later work showed greater clonal expansion in HLA-associated TCR beta chains than in equally common others.

The PCR was carried out with 60 Vbeta primers and 13 Jbeta primers. The protocol was immunoSEQ multiplex PCR, while the TCRdb copy is restricted to in-frame clones and leaves out a portion. The table shows about 120,000 clones, with roughly 80% occurring only once. Comments on this clone: Antigen unknown.

Germline CDR1 SGHRS, CDR2 YFSETQ. Trimming took off 4 bases at V and 7 bases at J, with 18 bases between the two ends. There are 15 residues in the CDR3. This clonotype was sampled from a male donor in good health and CMV-seronegative. The sample was PBMCs. J is TRBJ2-1 and V is TRBV5-1, with a tentative D call TRBD2 (5 bases). In DNA, the CDR3 is TGCGCCAGCAGCCTAGGGAGTTTTTTGGTAAATGAGCAGTTCTTC. As protein: CASSLGSFLVNEQFF.